This TCR beta chain was sequenced for a study of regulatory T cells in long-lasting Graves disease. The CDR3 is 16 residues long. Trimming removed 1 base at V and 0 bases at J, with 12 bases between. CDR1 and CDR2 from the germline V gene are MNHNS and SASEGT. Time point reported: persistent/refractory GD, antithyroid drugs over 5 years with positive TRAb. Generation of the TCR library employed RNA extracted from PBMCs. There are a few counts of this clonotype. Relying on iRepertoire HTBI primers and Arm-PCR of CDR3 regions, the team built TCR beta libraries. TCRdb reprocessed the multiplex PCR reads with MiXCR, giving one entry per CDR3 protein. The sample holds some 440,000 distinct CDR3 sequences, under 25% seen once.

The V call is TRBV6-1, the J call TRBJ1-1; D might be TRBD1 (6 bases). Sequencing was performed on peripheral blood mononuclear cells (PBMCs), taken when the disease was refractory, from a patient treated with antithyroid drugs. This TCR was recovered from a female donor with Graves disease. The CDR3 reads CASSEDYGTLNTEAFF. CDR3 bases: TGTGCCAGCAGTGAAGATTACGGGACATTGAACACTGAAGCTTTCTTT.